This T cell receptor (beta chain) was documented in a study of cytotoxic CD8 clonotypes in ibrutinib-treated CLL. About the research overall: Samples had a mean of nearly 260,000 productive templates and 94,082 productive rearrangements.

Germline CDR1 SGHDN, CDR2 FVKESK. CDR3 size: 15 residues. Trimming took off 0 bases at V and 4 bases at J, with 12 bases between the two ends. Overall study results and limits: Clonotypes that were public were uncommon, and they contracted or stayed stable on treatment. Clonality went up at the time of ibrutinib response, stayed stable in sustained remission, and later dropped back toward its baseline level at progression.

As regards this clone: No antigen is known for it.

Sequencing used immunoSEQ multiplex PCR; TCRdb keeps in-frame clones, though not all of them. This sample carries around 40,000 clones, 71% of them seen once, and the ten largest clones take over 15%. This rearrangement joins TRBV14 to TRBJ1-2; D gene uncertain. This TCR came from a human donor with chronic lymphocytic leukemia. The input for sequencing was PBMCs, taken at disease progression, from a patient treated with ibrutinib. CDR3 DNA sequence: TGTGCCAGCAGCCAAGATGTGGGGTGGGTCTATGGCTACACCTTC. The encoded protein is CASSQDVGWVYGYTF.